The rows below give T cell receptor beta chains drawn from one sample of a study of early T cells in non-severe SARS-CoV-2 infection. Using its own MiXCR run on the 5' RACE reads, TCRdb lists one record per CDR3 protein. The sample records about 35,000 distinct CDR3 sequences, nearly 6% being singletons. Input material: whole blood. The receptors shown here come from an adult who was a healthcare worker with PCR-confirmed SARS-CoV-2 infection or an uninfected control (not recorded which). The CDR3 runs from the conserved cysteine through the conserved F or W. A D gene is named only where the DNA matches it firmly. Clone size is given for some rows only: seen once, a few or many times, or a class if the clone is expanded.

TRBD2	TRBJ2-7	TRBV7-2	many	CASSAGLAGTNEQYF	TGTGCCAGCAGCGCGGGACTAGCGGGGACAAACGAGCAGTACTTC
TRBD2	TRBJ2-3	TRBV19	NA	CASSIPPFAGGADTQYF	TGTGCCAGTAGTATCCCCCCTTTCGCGGGAGGCGCAGATACGCAGTATTTT
TRBD2	TRBJ2-7	TRBV20-1	many	CSAPTTSNGEQYF	TGCAGTGCGCCGACGACTAGCAACGGCGAGCAGTACTTC
NA	TRBJ2-2	TRBV24-1	many	CATSDRWTGELFF	TGTGCCACCAGTGACCGGTGGACCGGGGAGCTGTTTTTT
NA	TRBJ2-3	TRBV7-9	NA	CASRRQEISDTQYF	TGTGCCAGTCGCCGACAGGAGATATCAGATACGCAGTATTTT
NA	TRBJ2-3	TRBV7-2	few	CASSLAQSGGDTQYF	TGTGCCAGCAGCTTAGCGCAAAGCGGTGGAGATACGCAGTATTTT
NA	TRBJ1-1	TRBV6-5	many	CASRSGGPYTEAFF	TGTGCCAGCAGGAGCGGAGGGCCCTACACTGAAGCTTTCTTT
NA	TRBJ2-1	TRBV2	few	CASMPSSYNEQFF	TGTGCCAGCATGCCGAGCTCCTACAATGAGCAGTTCTTC
NA	TRBJ1-1	TRBV20-1	many	CSAVRNTEAFF	TGCAGTGCTGTCAGGAACACTGAAGCTTTCTTT
NA	TRBJ2-7	TRBV4-3	NA	CASSQEGPSEQYF	TGCGCCAGCAGCCAAGAGGGCCCCTCTGAGCAGTACTTC
NA	TRBJ2-5	TRBV20-1	many	CSARDPMKETQYF	TGCAGTGCTAGAGATCCGATGAAAGAGACCCAGTACTTC
NA	TRBJ2-6	TRBV6-2/TRBV6-3	many	CASSYSKGPLSGANVLTF	TGTGCCAGCAGTTACTCTAAGGGACCGCTCTCTGGGGCCAACGTCCTGACTTTC
TRBD1	TRBJ1-1	TRBV18	many	CASSERQGRKNMNTEAFF	TGTGCCAGTTCGGAAAGACAGGGGAGAAAAAACATGAACACTGAAGCTTTCTTT
TRBD1	TRBJ2-1	TRBV7-2	many	CASSRQGNNEQFF	TGTGCCAGCAGCCGACAGGGAAACAATGAGCAGTTCTTC
TRBD2	TRBJ2-7	TRBV3-1	many	CASSQILAGEEQYF	TGTGCCAGCAGCCAGATCCTAGCGGGTGAGGAGCAGTACTTC
NA	TRBJ1-5	TRBV9	many	CASSVAPDSNQPQHF	TGTGCCAGCAGCGTAGCGCCGGATAGCAATCAGCCCCAGCATTTT
TRBD1	TRBJ2-7	TRBV7-2	many	CASRQGGQESYEQYF	TGTGCCAGCAGGCAGGGGGGACAGGAGTCCTACGAGCAGTACTTC
TRBD2	TRBJ2-1	TRBV5-6	NA	CASSAVLANYNEQFF	TGTGCCAGCAGCGCGGTACTAGCGAACTACAATGAGCAGTTCTTC
TRBD2	TRBJ2-1	TRBV12-3/TRBV12-4	many	CASSLGRETYNEQFF	TGTGCCAGCAGTTTAGGGCGGGAGACCTACAATGAGCAGTTCTTC
TRBD2	TRBJ2-4	TRBV6-5	many	CASSVRLAGEGNIQYF	TGTGCCAGCAGTGTCCGACTAGCGGGAGAGGGAAACATTCAGTACTTC
NA	TRBJ1-1	TRBV29-1	many	CSVEEGAAEAFF	TGCAGCGTTGAAGAGGGGGCAGCTGAAGCTTTCTTT
TRBD2	TRBJ2-1	TRBV19	NA	CASTDPSTSGSREQFF	TGTGCCAGTACCGATCCCTCGACTAGCGGGAGTCGGGAGCAGTTCTTC
TRBD2	TRBJ2-1	TRBV6-2/TRBV6-3	many	CASSRRDRLAGEQFF	TGTGCCAGCAGTAGGCGGGACCGACTAGCAGGCGAGCAGTTCTTC
NA	TRBJ1-2	TRBV6-5	many	CASSYGLTGGVANYGYTF	TGTGCCAGCAGTTATGGGTTGACAGGAGGGGTAGCTAACTATGGCTACACCTTC
NA	TRBJ2-5	TRBV2	NA	CATSRRVETQYF	TGTGCCACCTCCCGCAGGGTGGAGACCCAGTACTTC
NA	TRBJ2-2	TRBV5-1	many	CASQGSSNTGELFF	TGCGCCAGCCAAGGTAGCTCGAACACCGGGGAGCTGTTTTTT
NA	TRBJ1-5	TRBV20-1	few	CSASVGGLRHF	TGCAGTGCTAGTGTCGGGGGGTTGCGGCATTTT
TRBD2	TRBJ2-7	TRBV7-2	many	CASSLRTSGGYEQYF	TGTGCCAGCAGCTTAAGGACTAGCGGGGGCTACGAGCAGTACTTC
TRBD1	TRBJ1-2	TRBV5-1	many	CASSPRTGQGAGYTF	TGCGCCAGCAGCCCCCGTACTGGACAGGGGGCTGGCTACACCTTC
NA	TRBJ2-5	TRBV20-1	many	CSAREGRGLPETQYF	TGCAGTGCTAGAGAAGGGCGTGGTTTACCAGAGACCCAGTACTTC
NA	TRBJ1-1	TRBV12-3/TRBV12-4	NA	CASSFETNTEAFF	TGTGCCAGCAGTTTTGAAACGAACACTGAAGCTTTCTTT
TRBD1	TRBJ2-3	TRBV5-1	many	CASSSGQGRGDTQYF	TGCGCCAGCAGCTCCGGACAGGGCCGGGGAGATACGCAGTATTTT
TRBD2	TRBJ2-7	TRBV7-2	many	CASSFTSGLGYEQYF	TGTGCCAGCAGCTTTACTAGCGGCCTCGGGTACGAGCAGTACTTC
NA	TRBJ2-1	TRBV25-1	many	CASGPSVEQFF	TGTGCCAGCGGACCATCTGTTGAGCAGTTCTTC
NA	TRBJ2-3	TRBV6-4	many	CASSDGTSTDTQYF	TGTGCCAGCAGTGACGGGACTAGCACAGATACGCAGTATTTT
NA	TRBJ2-2	TRBV18	many	CASSPLPTPNTGELFF	TGTGCCAGCTCACCCCTTCCGACACCGAACACCGGGGAGCTGTTTTTT
TRBD1	TRBJ1-1	TRBV5-1	NA	CASSRLQGQPNTEAFF	TGCGCCAGCAGCCGCCTTCAGGGACAGCCGAACACTGAAGCTTTCTTT
TRBD2	TRBJ2-1	TRBV7-9	many	CASSQNTGTSRNNEQFF	TGTGCCAGCAGCCAGAATACCGGGACTAGCAGAAACAATGAGCAGTTCTTC
TRBD2	TRBJ2-3	TRBV20-1	NA	CSALRTSGGPGTDTQYF	TGCAGTGCTCTGAGGACTAGCGGGGGGCCGGGCACAGATACGCAGTATTTT
NA	TRBJ2-1	TRBV7-2	many	CASSLANEQFF	TGTGCCAGCAGCTTAGCGAATGAGCAGTTCTTC
TRBD1	TRBJ2-5	TRBV15	many	CATSTRDRLETQYF	TGTGCCACCAGCACTCGGGACAGGCTAGAAACCCAGTACTTC
NA	TRBJ2-3	TRBV12-3/TRBV12-4	many	CASHPGTGRTDTQYF	TGTGCCAGCCACCCTGGGACGGGGCGCACAGATACGCAGTATTTT
NA	TRBJ1-1	TRBV20-1	NA	CSAHYRVLEAFF	TGCAGTGCTCATTACAGGGTTCTAGAAGCTTTCTTT
NA	TRBJ1-2	TRBV20-1	many	CSARDPGEVFGYTF	TGCAGTGCTAGAGATCCGGGGGAGGTGTTTGGCTACACCTTC
NA	TRBJ2-2	TRBV4-1	NA	CAGQGGVNTGELFF	TGCGCGGGCCAAGGGGGGGTGAACACCGGGGAGCTGTTTTTT
NA	TRBJ2-3	TRBV29-1	many	CSVELGSATDTQYF	TGCAGCGTTGAATTAGGGTCAGCCACAGATACGCAGTATTTT
NA	TRBJ1-2	TRBV29-1	many	CSVEDPGGYKGYTF	TGCAGCGTTGAAGATCCTGGGGGATATAAGGGCTACACCTTC